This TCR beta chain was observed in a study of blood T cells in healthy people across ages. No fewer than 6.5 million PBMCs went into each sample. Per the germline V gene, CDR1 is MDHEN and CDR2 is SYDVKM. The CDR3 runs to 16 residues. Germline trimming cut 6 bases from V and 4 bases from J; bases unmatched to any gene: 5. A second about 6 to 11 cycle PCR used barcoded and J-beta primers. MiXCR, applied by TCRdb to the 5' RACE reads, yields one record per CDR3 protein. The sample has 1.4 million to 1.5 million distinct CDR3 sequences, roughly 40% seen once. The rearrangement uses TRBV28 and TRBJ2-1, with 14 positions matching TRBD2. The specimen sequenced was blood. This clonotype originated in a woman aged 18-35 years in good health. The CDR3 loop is CASRGTSGGVYNEQFF. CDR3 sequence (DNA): TGTGCCAGCAGGGGGACTAGCGGGGGAGTTTACAATGAGCAGTTCTTC.